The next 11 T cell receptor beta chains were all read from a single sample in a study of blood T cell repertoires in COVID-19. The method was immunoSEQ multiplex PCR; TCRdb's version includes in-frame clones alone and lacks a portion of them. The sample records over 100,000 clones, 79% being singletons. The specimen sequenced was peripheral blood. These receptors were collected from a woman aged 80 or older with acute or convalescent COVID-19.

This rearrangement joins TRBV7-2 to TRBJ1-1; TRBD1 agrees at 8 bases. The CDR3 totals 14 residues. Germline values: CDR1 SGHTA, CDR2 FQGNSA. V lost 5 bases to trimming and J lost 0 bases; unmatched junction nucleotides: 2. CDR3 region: CASSRDRMNTEAFF. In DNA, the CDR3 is TGTGCCAGCAGCAGGGACAGGATGAACACTGAAGCTTTCTTT. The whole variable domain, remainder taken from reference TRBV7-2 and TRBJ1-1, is GAGVSQSPSNKVTEKGKDVELRCDPISGHTALYWYRQSLGQGLEFLIYFQGNSAPDKSGLPSDRFSAERTGGSVSTLTIQRTQQEDSAVYLCASSRDRMNTEAFFGQGTRLTVV.

CDR3 in DNA: TGCAGCGTTGAAGATCAGGGCCGTACAGATACGCAGTATTTT. Amino acids: CSVEDQGRTDTQYF. The rearrangement joins TRBV29-1 to TRBJ2-3, with D possibly being TRBD1 (5 bases). V lost 0 bases to trimming and J lost 3 bases, with 10 bases between them. The CDR3 has 14 residues. Per the germline V gene, CDR1 is SQVTM and CDR2 is ANQGSEA.

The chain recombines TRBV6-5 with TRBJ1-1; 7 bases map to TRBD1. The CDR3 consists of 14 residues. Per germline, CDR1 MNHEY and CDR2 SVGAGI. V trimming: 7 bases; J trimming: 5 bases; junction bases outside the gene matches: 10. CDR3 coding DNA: TGTGCCAGCAACCCGACAGGGTTAGGAACTGAAGCTTTCTTT. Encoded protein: CASNPTGLGTEAFF.

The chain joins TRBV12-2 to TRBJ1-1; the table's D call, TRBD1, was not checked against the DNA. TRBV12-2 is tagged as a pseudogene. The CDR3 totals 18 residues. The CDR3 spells CASRLKYAGQGVDTEAFF. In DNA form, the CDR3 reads TGTGCAAGTCGCTTAAAATACGCGGGACAGGGTGTCGACACTGAAGCTTTCTTT.

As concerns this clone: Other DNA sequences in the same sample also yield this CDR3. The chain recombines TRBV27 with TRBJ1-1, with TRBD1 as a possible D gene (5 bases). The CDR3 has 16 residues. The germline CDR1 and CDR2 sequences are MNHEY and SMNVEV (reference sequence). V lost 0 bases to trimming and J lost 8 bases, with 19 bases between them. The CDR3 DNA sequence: TGTGCCAGCAGTTTATCGATAACCTGGGGGGGGACCGAAGCTTTCTTT. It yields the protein CASSLSITWGGTEAFF.

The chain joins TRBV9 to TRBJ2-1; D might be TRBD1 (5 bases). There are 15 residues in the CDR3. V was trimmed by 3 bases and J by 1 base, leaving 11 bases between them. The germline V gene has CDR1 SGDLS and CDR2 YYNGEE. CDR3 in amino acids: CASSAGAASYNEQFF. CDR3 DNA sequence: TGTGCCAGCAGCGCTGGGGCAGCATCCTACAATGAGCAGTTCTTC.

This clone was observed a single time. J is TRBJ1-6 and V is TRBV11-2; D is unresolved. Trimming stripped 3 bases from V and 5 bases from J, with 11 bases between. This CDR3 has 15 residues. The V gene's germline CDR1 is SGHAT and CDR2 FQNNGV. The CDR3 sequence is CASSFTGLNNSPLHF. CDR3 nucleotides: TGTGCCAGCAGCTTCACCGGACTCAATAATTCACCCCTCCACTTT.

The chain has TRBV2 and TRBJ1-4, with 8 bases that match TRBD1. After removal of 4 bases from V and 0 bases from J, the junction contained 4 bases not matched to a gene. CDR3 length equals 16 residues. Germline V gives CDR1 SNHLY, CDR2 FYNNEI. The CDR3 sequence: CASSADRVATNEKLFF. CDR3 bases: TGTGCCAGCAGTGCGGACAGGGTTGCAACTAATGAAAAACTGTTTTTT.

In DNA form, the CDR3 reads TGTGCCAGCAGCTTCGGGACACCCGATAATTCACCCCTCCACTTT. Translating it yields CASSFGTPDNSPLHF. The genes are TRBV5-4 and TRBJ1-6; perhaps TRBD1 as D (6 bases). V was pared by 2 bases and J by 5 bases, with 11 bases between. The CDR3 covers 15 residues. Germline loops: CDR1 SGHNT, CDR2 YYREEE (reference sequence).

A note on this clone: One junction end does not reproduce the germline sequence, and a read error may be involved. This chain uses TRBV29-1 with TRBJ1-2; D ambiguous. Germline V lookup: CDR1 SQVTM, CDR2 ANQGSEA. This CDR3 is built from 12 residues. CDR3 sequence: CSVQDGGYGYTF. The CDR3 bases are TGCAGCGTTCAAGATGGAGGGTATGGCTACACCTTC.

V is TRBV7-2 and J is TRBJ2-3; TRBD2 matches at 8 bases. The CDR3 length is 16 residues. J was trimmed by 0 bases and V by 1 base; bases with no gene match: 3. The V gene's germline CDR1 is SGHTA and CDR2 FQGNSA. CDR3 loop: CASSLVASGSTDTQYF. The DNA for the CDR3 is TGTGCCAGCAGCTTAGTGGCTAGCGGGAGCACAGATACGCAGTATTTT.